This entry is about one T cell receptor beta chain. Antigen specificity is unknown. Trimming took 0 bases from V and 2 from J, leaving 10 bases between them. The germline V gene encodes CDR1 SGHTA and CDR2 FQGNSA. The CDR3 has 15 residues. The data stem from a study of T cell responses to AZD1222 COVID-19 vaccine. The wider study: Combined were second doses at about 4 or about 12 weeks.

Data came from immunoSEQ multiplex PCR; TCRdb stores just in-frame clones and leaves some out. The table lists about 120,000 clones, roughly 87% of them singletons. Study-level results: Females outnumbered males among donors, who were mostly white British; clonal diversity was possibly underestimated. Recipients of AZD1222 seropositive at baseline numbered only 5 or 6. There were repertoire samples only from the period after the peak T cell response.

The sequencing here drew on peripheral blood, taken on day 0 of AZD1222 vaccination. The sequence derives from an adult in good health. The V and J genes are TRBV7-2 and TRBJ1-2; D not resolved. The CDR3 DNA follows: TGTGCCAGCAGCTTAGCCACAGCGTCCAACTATGGCTACACCTTC. Residues: CASSLATASNYGYTF. Full variable domain (remainder filled in from reference TRBV7-2 and TRBJ1-2): GAGVSQSPSNKVTEKGKDVELRCDPISGHTALYWYRQSLGQGLEFLIYFQGNSAPDKSGLPSDRFSAERTGGSVSTLTIQRTQQEDSAVYLCASSLATASNYGYTFGSGTRLTVV.